What follows are 21 T cell receptor beta chains derived from one specimen sequenced in a study of patients and donors after allogeneic stem cell transplantation. One entry per CDR3 protein, called by TCRdb with MiXCR from the RT-PCR reads. The table records over 150,000 distinct CDR3 sequences, 40% to 45% of them present only once. The specimen sequenced was blood, either unsorted or a sorted T cell fraction (not recorded which). The receptors were sampled from a human donor who was either an allogeneic HSCT recipient or a stem cell or donor lymphocyte infusion donor (not recorded which). It is not recorded whose cells these are; they may come from a transplant donor.

This clonotype was seen a handful of times. The rearrangement links TRBV6-6 to TRBJ1-1; D remains ambiguous. The CDR3 sequence is 11 residues long. V was trimmed by 8 bases and J by 1 base, leaving 5 bases between them. The germline V gene encodes CDR1 MNHNY and CDR2 SVGAGI (reference sequence). CDR3: CASEKNTEAFF. The DNA for the CDR3 is TGTGCCAGCGAGAAGAACACTGAAGCTTTCTTT.

The chain joins TRBV28 to TRBJ1-6; no clear D. In germline, CDR1 is MDHEN, CDR2 SYDVKM. V was cut by 6 bases and J by 3 bases, with 9 bases left in between. The CDR3 totals 14 residues. CDR3 DNA sequence: TGTGCCAGCAGGGGTAACAGCTATAATTCACCCCTCCACTTT. Translated: CASRGNSYNSPLHF.

This chain connects TRBV12-3 or TRBV12-4 to TRBJ2-6; possibly TRBD1 for D (6 bases). The CDR3 is 18 amino acids. V lost 8 bases to trimming and J lost 0 bases, with 20 bases between them. The CDR3 nucleotides are TGTGCCAGCGGCCTAACAGGGATACTAAGCTCTGGGGCCAACGTCCTGACTTTC. This codes for CASGLTGILSSGANVLTF.

The sample holds one count of this clonotype. This chain joins TRBV12-3 or TRBV12-4 and TRBJ2-2; D is undetermined. CDR3 length: 15 residues. The V end was cut by 6 bases, the J end by 3 bases, with 14 bases between. The CDR3 nucleotides read TGTGCCAGCAGCGTGACGGGCGGTGACACCGGGGAGCTGTTTTTT. Amino acid sequence: CASSVTGGDTGELFF.

The genes are TRBV20-1 and TRBJ1-5, with D possibly being TRBD1 (6 bases). Trimming took off 0 bases at V and 0 bases at J, with 12 bases between the two ends. Germline V gene data show CDR1 as DFQATT and CDR2 as SNEGSKA (reference sequence). This CDR3 comprises 16 residues. CDR3 region: CSARDLKGHSNQPQHF. CDR3 nucleotides: TGCAGTGCTAGAGATTTGAAGGGACATAGCAATCAGCCCCAGCATTTT.

This clonotype was detected only a few times. V is TRBV6-6 and J is TRBJ1-5; D may be TRBD1 (6 bases). The V gene lost 7 bases and the J gene lost 5 bases, with 15 bases spanning the gap. The CDR3 consists of 14 residues. The germline V gene encodes CDR1 MNHNY and CDR2 SVGAGI (reference sequence). CDR3 amino acids: CASTLMGADQPQHF. Here the CDR3 DNA reads TGTGCCAGCACCTTGATGGGGGCCGATCAGCCCCAGCATTTT.

This clonotype was seen more than once but under ten times. The chain joins TRBV25-1 to TRBJ1-4; D is unresolved. The CDR3 loop spans 15 amino acids. V lost 0 bases, J lost 2 bases, and 7 bases lay in between. CDR1 and CDR2 from the germline V gene are MGHDK and SYGVNS. The CDR3 region has the DNA TGTGCCAGCAGTGAATATGGACGGACTAATGAAAAACTGTTTTTT. This sequence encodes CASSEYGRTNEKLFF.

The chain has TRBV10-3 and TRBJ2-1; TRBD2 matches 8 bases. The CDR3 contains 13 residues. The V and J ends lost 8 bases and 4 bases, in that order; junction bases with no gene match: 4. Germline V gene data show CDR1 as ENHRY and CDR2 as SYGVKD. CDR3 sequence (DNA): TGTGCCATCGGCGGGAGGAGGTACAATGAGCAGTTCTTC. This codes for CAIGGRRYNEQFF.

The V gene is TRBV12-3 or TRBV12-4, the J gene TRBJ1-6, with 8 bases fitting TRBD1. The CDR3 length is 14 residues. The V segment lost 4 bases and the J segment 10 bases; nucleotides outside the gene matches: 6. The CDR3, as DNA: TGTGCCAGCAGTTCGGACTCAGGGGGCTCACCCCTCCACTTT. Translated: CASSSDSGGSPLHF.

The count of this clonotype is one. The V gene is TRBV29-1, the J gene TRBJ2-2; D is unresolved. The CDR3 runs to 15 residues. Germline loops: CDR1 SQVTM, CDR2 ANQGSEA. V was cut by 4 bases and J by 2 bases, with 14 bases left in between. The CDR3 loop reads CSVVLGASNTGELFF. CDR3 nucleotide sequence: TGCAGCGTTGTTTTGGGTGCCTCTAACACCGGGGAGCTGTTTTTT.

The rearrangement uses TRBV7-2 and TRBJ1-2; D possibly corresponds to TRBD1 (5 bases). From germline, CDR1 is SGHTA and CDR2 FQGNSA. V lost 4 bases and J lost 4, with 13 bases in between. This CDR3 region has 14 residues. The CDR3 loop reads CASSSGTSPYGYTF. Here the CDR3 DNA reads TGTGCCAGCAGCTCCGGGACTTCTCCCTATGGCTACACCTTC. Variable domain in full (rest from reference TRBV7-2 and TRBJ1-2): GAGVSQSPSNKVTEKGKDVELRCDPISGHTALYWYRQSLGQGLEFLIYFQGNSAPDKSGLPSDRFSAERTGGSVSTLTIQRTQQEDSAVYLCASSSGTSPYGYTFGSGTRLTVV.

The V call is TRBV24-1, the J call TRBJ2-2; 7 bases match TRBD1. Per the germline V gene, CDR1 is KGHDR and CDR2 is SFDVKD. Trimming at V came to 2 bases and at J to 6 bases, leaving 5 bases not matched to a gene. CDR3 length: 15 amino acids. The CDR3 bases are TGTGCCACCAGTGATTCCGGGACAGCAGCCGGGGAGCTGTTTTTT. This encodes CATSDSGTAAGELFF.

The rearrangement uses TRBV4-3 and TRBJ1-2, with D perhaps matching TRBD1 (5 bases). V shed 1 base and J shed 3 bases, with 12 bases lying between them. Germline CDR1 and CDR2: LGHNA and YSLEER. This CDR3 spans 15 amino acids. The CDR3 sequence is CASSQGREGHYGYTF. Written as DNA, the CDR3 is TGCGCCAGCAGCCAAGGTCGTGAGGGACACTATGGCTACACCTTC.

This chain connects TRBV7-3 to TRBJ1-1; 8 nucleotides line up with TRBD1. This CDR3 is 15 amino acids long. J gave up 4 bases and V 6 bases, and 10 bases lay outside the gene matches. Germline assignment: CDR1 SGHTA and CDR2 FQGTGA. As DNA, the CDR3 is TGTGCCAGCAGTTTCGCAGGGGGCGGAGGCACTGAAGCTTTCTTT. It yields the protein CASSFAGGGGTEAFF.

This chain uses TRBV7-2 with TRBJ1-1; TRBD1 aligns across 7 bases. The CDR3 contains 14 residues. V was pared by 5 bases and J by 4 bases, with 7 bases of the junction left unmatched. Germline assignment: CDR1 SGHTA and CDR2 FQGNSA. The CDR3 nucleotides are TGTGCCAGCAGCGCATTGACAGGGTTCACTGAAGCTTTCTTT. As protein: CASSALTGFTEAFF.

The V call is TRBV6-6, the J call TRBJ1-1; D is uncertain. Trimming shortened V by 8 bases and J by 7 bases, and 20 bases separated the two germline ends. The CDR3 covers 14 residues. The germline CDR1 and CDR2 sequences are MNHNY and SVGAGI (reference sequence). As DNA, the CDR3 is TGTGCCAGCCGATTGTCTGGGGTAGAGGTTGAAGCTTTCTTT. Translation: CASRLSGVEVEAFF.

This clonotype turned up a few times. The CDR3 DNA is TGCAGTGCTACGGACAGGGAGTGGGATGGCTACACCTTC. This gives the protein CSATDREWDGYTF. This chain uses TRBV20-1 with TRBJ1-2; 8 bases map to TRBD1. Germline V lookup: CDR1 DFQATT, CDR2 SNEGSKA (reference sequence). This CDR3 contains 13 residues. V lost 4 bases, J lost 6 bases, and 7 bases stayed unmatched.

This chain links TRBV4-3 with TRBJ2-3; D uncertain. Trimming cost V 0 bases and J 2 bases, with 18 bases left between them. The CDR3 sequence is 18 residues long. Germline CDR1 LGHNA, CDR2 YSLEER. CDR3 sequence: CASSQDRRGSMNTDTQYF. The CDR3 nucleotides read TGCGCCAGCAGCCAAGATCGCCGCGGCAGTATGAACACAGATACGCAGTATTTT.

This sequence joins TRBV9 and TRBJ2-3; D call uncertain. The CDR3 totals 14 residues. The V gene's germline CDR1 is SGDLS and CDR2 YYNGEE. The germline V and J ends were trimmed by 0 bases and 2 bases, with 7 bases remaining between them. CDR3 protein: CASSVAVSTDTQYF. The CDR3, as DNA: TGTGCCAGCAGCGTAGCGGTGTCCACAGATACGCAGTATTTT.

The chain links TRBV5-1 to TRBJ2-1; TRBD2 matches at 7 bases. J gave up 4 bases and V 6 bases, and 13 bases lay outside the gene matches. The CDR3 has 16 amino acids. Germline V gene lookup returns CDR1 SGHRS and CDR2 YFSETQ. CDR3 residues: CASTENGRSPYNEQFF. CDR3 bases: TGCGCCAGCACCGAGAACGGGAGGTCTCCTTACAATGAGCAGTTCTTC.

V usage is TRBV12-3 or TRBV12-4 and J usage is TRBJ1-5; a possible D gene is TRBD1 (5 bases). There are 15 residues in the CDR3. Between the trimmed V and J ends, which lost 3 bases and 4 bases, there was a span of 13 bases. The CDR3 sequence is CASSFGASGNQPQHF. CDR3 sequence (DNA): TGTGCCAGCAGTTTTGGGGCGTCCGGGAATCAGCCCCAGCATTTT.